These 8 T cell receptor beta chains came from one sample sequenced in a study of cytomegalovirus exposure and HLA in healthy donors (dated by TCRdb to 2015 to 2018). The method behind the library was the immunoSEQ multiplex PCR assay. A mixture of 60 forward primers for TCR Vbeta segments and 13 reverse primers for TCR Jbeta segments was used in the multiplex PCR. Sourced from immuneACCESS, this table was stored by TCRdb with only in-frame sequences that have V and J called. A share of the clones is absent; for the studies checked, an unresolved V gene accounts for under half, and the remainder has no known explanation. For this sample the table gives roughly 300,000 clones, of which 86% were detected only once. Clones ranked in the top ten supply 3% to 4% of the sample. Sequenced input: PBMCs. Source of these receptors: a man aged 40-49 years in good health and CMV-seropositive.

The chain recombines TRBV10-3 with TRBJ2-7; TRBD1 matches at 7 bases. The CDR3 has 21 amino acids. Losses at the gene ends were 7 bases for V and 3 bases for J; bases not matched to a gene: 30. Germline assignment: CDR1 ENHRY and CDR2 SYGVKD. CDR3: CAITYPPYRGVTGLLGYEQYF. In DNA, the CDR3 is TGTGCCATCACCTATCCCCCTTACAGGGGAGTGACTGGTTTGTTGGGCTACGAGCAGTACTTC.

The chain recombines TRBV18 with TRBJ2-3; TRBD1 aligns across 9 bases. The germline V gene has CDR1 KGHSH and CDR2 LQKENI. The CDR3 contains 17 residues. Germline trimming cut 5 bases from V and 4 bases from J; bases unmatched to any gene: 13. The CDR3: CASSAVPGQGLADTQYF. The CDR3 DNA reads as TGTGCCAGCTCAGCCGTACCGGGACAGGGATTGGCAGATACGCAGTATTTT.

This clone turned up a few times. The chain couples TRBV6-5 to TRBJ2-1; tentative D call: TRBD2 (6 bases). This CDR3 is built from 15 residues. The V gene lost 2 bases and the J gene lost 6 bases, with 14 bases spanning the gap. CDR1 is MNHEY and CDR2 is SVGAGI in the germline V gene. CDR3 sequence (DNA): TGTGCCAGCAGTTACGGGGCGGGAAGGGGCAATGAGCAGTTCTTC. Protein sequence: CASSYGAGRGNEQFF.

The chain uses TRBV7-9 and TRBJ1-4, with 9 positions matching TRBD1. V shed 3 bases, J shed 11 bases, and the junction held 7 bases outside the gene matches. The CDR3 is made up of 14 amino acids. The germline V gene has CDR1 SEHNR and CDR2 FQNEAQ (reference sequence). The CDR3 DNA sequence: TGTGCCAGCAGCTTGACAGGGGGTAGACGGAAACTGTTTTTT. Protein: CASSLTGGRRKLFF.

This chain links TRBV28 with TRBJ2-7; 7 positions match TRBD2. V lost 4 bases, J lost 2 bases, and 23 bases stayed unmatched. The germline CDR1 and CDR2 sequences are MDHEN and SYDVKM. The CDR3 runs 20 residues. The CDR3 DNA sequence: TGTGCCAGCAGTTCCCCCGTGGGCGGGAGTGCTAGTCCGTACCCCTACGAGCAGTACTTC. Protein: CASSSPVGGSASPYPYEQYF.

This clone was counted a single time. V is TRBV7-9 and J is TRBJ2-1; possible D gene TRBD2, 6 bases. Trimming removed 4 bases at V and 1 base at J, with 11 bases between. The CDR3 consists of 15 residues. Per germline, CDR1 SEHNR and CDR2 FQNEAQ (reference sequence). CDR3 DNA: TGTGCCAGCAGCTATCGGGAGAGGTCCTACAATGAGCAGTTCTTC. Residues: CASSYRERSYNEQFF. Full variable domain (remainder filled in from reference TRBV7-9 and TRBJ2-1): DTGVSQNPRHKITKRGQNVTFRCDPISEHNRLYWYRQTLGQGPEFLTYFQNEAQLEKSRLLSDRFSAERPKGSFSTLEIQRTEQGDSAMYLCASSYRERSYNEQFFGPGTRLTVL.

This clone was observed once. V is TRBV27 and J is TRBJ2-1; D gene ambiguous. CDR1 and CDR2 from the germline V gene are MNHEY and SMNVEV (reference sequence). This CDR3 region has 14 residues. V lost 8 bases to trimming and J lost 2 bases, with 13 bases between them. The CDR3, as DNA: TGTGCCAGCGGAGCGCTCCGGGCCTACAATGAGCAGTTCTTC. Its translation: CASGALRAYNEQFF.

The chain combines TRBV5-1 with TRBJ1-3; unclear D gene. This CDR3 spans 15 amino acids. V dropped 0 bases and J dropped 4 bases, with 11 bases sitting between them. Per germline, CDR1 SGHRS and CDR2 YFSETQ. The CDR3 here is CASSLGPEGGNTIYF. DNA of the CDR3: TGCGCCAGCAGCTTGGGACCTGAGGGCGGAAACACCATATATTTT.